This TCR beta chain was identified during a study of T cell repertoires in cytomegalovirus infection. The wider study: Recently identified HLA-C-restricted CMV epitopes were among the peptides used. Study results and caveats: CMV-specific HLA-C-restricted TCR beta clonotypes dominated the ex vivo response.

This clonotype has a handful of counts. Antigen: not known. TCRdb called the reads again in MiXCR, with one record for every CDR3 protein. The sample contains some 940,000 distinct CDR3 sequences, approximately 33% of which appear only once. The V end was cut by 8 bases, the J end by 1 base, with 12 bases between. The CDR3 is made up of 13 amino acids. CDR1 MNHNS and CDR2 SASEGT come from the germline V gene. This clonotype was sampled from a human donor in good health (CMV status not recorded). Some clones in this sample may be carry-over from other donors' samples. The chain links TRBV6-1 to TRBJ2-7; D might be TRBD1 or TRBD2, each matching 5 bases. The sequencing here drew on cultured CD8+ T cells from PBMCs, taken from culture after CMV antigen stimulation. In DNA, the CDR3 is TGTGCCAGCCTCGGGGCAGCGTCCTACGAGCAGTACGTC. This sequence encodes CASLGAASYEQYV.